The rows below give T cell receptor beta chains drawn from one sample of a study of blood T cell repertoires in COVID-19. Generated by immunoSEQ multiplex PCR, the TCRdb table keeps only in-frame clones and is missing some. The table has around 160,000 clones, 75% to 85% seen once. Sequencing was carried out using peripheral blood. The origin of the receptors is a man in his 60s with active or convalescent COVID-19. Both conserved end residues are part of each CDR3. The order of the fields is V gene, J gene, clone size, D gene, CDR3 protein, CDR3 DNA. D genes are given only for firm matches. Clone size, where shown, is once, few, many, or a class for clones that have expanded.

V gene: TRBV7-2; J gene: TRBJ2-7; clone size: few; D gene: TRBD1; CDR3 protein: CASSLRTGPGEQYF; CDR3 DNA: TGTGCCAGCAGCTTGAGGACAGGGCCAGGCGAGCAGTACTTC
V gene: TRBV7-2; J gene: TRBJ2-3; clone size: -; D gene: TRBD2; CDR3 protein: CASSLWSSGTSTDTQYF; CDR3 DNA: TGTGCCAGCAGCTTATGGTCTAGCGGGACTAGCACAGATACGCAGTATTTT
V gene: TRBV4-3; J gene: TRBJ2-1; clone size: -; D gene: -; CDR3 protein: CASSQDGGYNEQFF; CDR3 DNA: TGCGCCAGCAGCCAAGATGGGGGGTACAATGAGCAGTTCTTC
V gene: TRBV5-1; J gene: TRBJ2-1; clone size: once; D gene: TRBD2; CDR3 protein: CASSFEPSGSYNEQFF; CDR3 DNA: TGCGCCAGCAGCTTTGAGCCTAGCGGCTCCTACAATGAGCAGTTCTTC
V gene: TRBV28; J gene: TRBJ2-7; clone size: -; D gene: -; CDR3 protein: CASSFNRLGSYEQYF; CDR3 DNA: TGTGCCAGCAGTTTCAACAGGCTGGGGTCCTACGAGCAGTACTTC
V gene: TRBV6-2/TRBV6-3; J gene: TRBJ2-3; clone size: once; D gene: TRBD2; CDR3 protein: CASSYSGTSGGGADTQYF; CDR3 DNA: TGTGCCAGCAGTTACTCGGGGACTAGCGGAGGAGGGGCAGATACGCAGTATTTT
V gene: TRBV7-3; J gene: TRBJ2-2; clone size: once; D gene: TRBD1; CDR3 protein: CASSVNRDRDYTGELFF; CDR3 DNA: TGTGCCAGCAGTGTAAATAGGGACAGGGATTACACCGGGGAGCTGTTTTTT
V gene: TRBV14; J gene: TRBJ1-1; clone size: few; D gene: -; CDR3 protein: CASSSTGLEAFF; CDR3 DNA: TGTGCCAGCAGTAGCACAGGGTTGGAAGCTTTCTTT
V gene: TRBV6-5; J gene: TRBJ2-7; clone size: few; D gene: -; CDR3 protein: CASGPGTTYEQYF; CDR3 DNA: TGTGCCAGCGGCCCCGGGACAACCTACGAGCAGTACTTC
V gene: TRBV4-1; J gene: TRBJ1-1; clone size: -; D gene: -; CDR3 protein: CASSHDYREWGQQTEAFF; CDR3 DNA: TGCGCCAGCAGCCATGATTACAGGGAATGGGGCCAACAAACTGAAGCTTTCTTT
V gene: TRBV19; J gene: TRBJ2-6; clone size: few; D gene: TRBD2; CDR3 protein: CASSIREGSPGANVLTF; CDR3 DNA: TGTGCCAGTAGTATAAGGGAGGGGTCTCCTGGGGCCAACGTCCTGACTTTC
V gene: TRBV5-4; J gene: TRBJ2-5; clone size: -; D gene: -; CDR3 protein: CASSLGAQQKTRETQYF; CDR3 DNA: TGTGCCAGCAGCTTAGGGGCCCAGCAAAAGACCCGCGAGACCCAGTACTTC
V gene: TRBV2; J gene: TRBJ1-4; clone size: -; D gene: -; CDR3 protein: CASSEAQGANEKLFF; CDR3 DNA: TGTGCCAGCAGTGAAGCACAGGGAGCTAATGAAAAACTGTTTTTT
V gene: TRBV4-2; J gene: TRBJ2-7; clone size: -; D gene: TRBD2; CDR3 protein: CASTRDIQTRTSGKSYEQYF; CDR3 DNA: TGTGCCAGCACCCGGGACATCCAAACGAGGACTAGCGGAAAATCCTACGAGCAGTACTTC
V gene: TRBV4-1; J gene: TRBJ2-3; clone size: -; D gene: TRBD2; CDR3 protein: CASSQRGLAGTDTQYF; CDR3 DNA: TGCGCCAGCAGCCAGAGGGGACTAGCGGGGACAGATACGCAGTATTTT
V gene: TRBV29-1; J gene: TRBJ2-5; clone size: -; D gene: -; CDR3 protein: CSVDATEGQETQYF; CDR3 DNA: TGCAGCGTTGACGCGACAGAAGGTCAAGAGACCCAGTACTTC
V gene: TRBV2; J gene: TRBJ2-7; clone size: once; D gene: -; CDR3 protein: CASSEAGQGSYEQYF; CDR3 DNA: TGTGCCAGCAGTGAAGCGGGACAAGGATCCTACGAGCAGTACTTC
V gene: TRBV11-2; J gene: TRBJ1-1; clone size: -; D gene: -; CDR3 protein: CASSHMGGEAFF; CDR3 DNA: TGTGCCAGCAGCCATATGGGGGGTGAAGCTTTCTTT
V gene: TRBV19; J gene: TRBJ1-2; clone size: -; D gene: TRBD1; CDR3 protein: CASSNRGSGGYTF; CDR3 DNA: TGTGCCAGTAGTAACAGGGGATCGGGTGGCTACACCTTC
V gene: TRBV19; J gene: TRBJ1-2; clone size: -; D gene: TRBD1; CDR3 protein: CASSAQGVRYTF; CDR3 DNA: TGTGCCAGTAGTGCCCAGGGGGTTCGCTACACCTTC
V gene: TRBV4-2; J gene: TRBJ1-2; clone size: -; D gene: TRBD1; CDR3 protein: CASSQFLGQGGYGYTF; CDR3 DNA: TGTGCCAGCAGCCAATTCCTGGGACAGGGGGGCTATGGCTACACCTTC
V gene: TRBV7-9; J gene: TRBJ1-3; clone size: -; D gene: -; CDR3 protein: CASSPTGLGNTIYF; CDR3 DNA: TGTGCCAGCAGTCCTACAGGGTTGGGAAACACCATATATTTT
V gene: TRBV5-1; J gene: TRBJ2-7; clone size: -; D gene: -; CDR3 protein: CASSLALAGAYEQYF; CDR3 DNA: TGCGCCAGCAGCTTGGCGCTGGCAGGGGCTTACGAGCAGTACTTC
V gene: TRBV6-5; J gene: TRBJ1-3; clone size: once; D gene: TRBD1; CDR3 protein: CASSLQGALGNTIYF; CDR3 DNA: TGTGCCAGTTCCCTACAGGGGGCGCTTGGAAACACCATATATTTT
V gene: TRBV27; J gene: TRBJ2-7; clone size: -; D gene: TRBD2; CDR3 protein: CASSLLAGNYEQYF; CDR3 DNA: TGTGCCAGCAGTTTACTAGCGGGAAACTACGAGCAGTACTTC
V gene: TRBV7-9; J gene: TRBJ1-5; clone size: -; D gene: TRBD1; CDR3 protein: CASSLPGGQPQHF; CDR3 DNA: TGTGCCAGCAGCTTACCAGGGGGTCAGCCCCAGCATTTT
V gene: TRBV5-1; J gene: TRBJ2-3; clone size: -; D gene: TRBD1; CDR3 protein: CASSSGTGGADTQYF; CDR3 DNA: TGCGCCAGCAGCTCGGGGACAGGGGGCGCAGATACGCAGTATTTT
V gene: TRBV19; J gene: TRBJ2-2; clone size: -; D gene: -; CDR3 protein: CASSPSLNTGELFF; CDR3 DNA: TGTGCCAGTAGTCCCAGTTTAAACACCGGGGAGCTGTTTTTT
V gene: TRBV5-6; J gene: TRBJ1-2; clone size: -; D gene: -; CDR3 protein: CASSPISQDGYTF; CDR3 DNA: TGTGCCAGCAGCCCTATTTCACAGGATGGCTACACCTTC
V gene: TRBV18; J gene: TRBJ2-3; clone size: -; D gene: TRBD2; CDR3 protein: CASSPRGLAGVSTDTQYF; CDR3 DNA: TGTGCCAGCTCACCGAGGGGACTAGCGGGAGTGAGCACAGATACGCAGTATTTT
V gene: TRBV5-1; J gene: TRBJ1-1; clone size: -; D gene: -; CDR3 protein: CASSLIEMNTEAFF; CDR3 DNA: TGCGCCAGCAGCTTGATAGAGATGAACACTGAAGCTTTCTTT
V gene: TRBV5-5; J gene: TRBJ1-2; clone size: -; D gene: -; CDR3 protein: CASSLISDSGYGYTF; CDR3 DNA: TGTGCCAGCAGCTTGATATCGGACTCGGGGTATGGCTACACCTTC
V gene: TRBV27; J gene: TRBJ1-4; clone size: -; D gene: TRBD1; CDR3 protein: CASSLLGDRVKKLFF; CDR3 DNA: TGTGCCAGCAGCCTTTTGGGGGACAGGGTGAAAAAACTGTTTTTT
V gene: TRBV2; J gene: TRBJ2-7; clone size: -; D gene: -; CDR3 protein: CASRAEGGSYEQYF; CDR3 DNA: TGTGCCAGCAGGGCCGAAGGGGGCTCCTACGAGCAGTACTTC
V gene: TRBV30; J gene: TRBJ1-5; clone size: -; D gene: TRBD1; CDR3 protein: CAWSSRTGHHNQPQHF; CDR3 DNA: TGTGCCTGGAGTTCCAGGACAGGGCATCACAATCAGCCCCAGCATTTT
V gene: TRBV5-1; J gene: TRBJ2-1; clone size: -; D gene: TRBD2; CDR3 protein: CASSPQASGRVNEQFF; CDR3 DNA: TGCGCCAGCAGCCCCCAGGCTAGCGGGAGGGTGAATGAGCAGTTCTTC
V gene: TRBV29-1; J gene: TRBJ2-3; clone size: -; D gene: TRBD1; CDR3 protein: CSVAGQGLLSTDTQYF; CDR3 DNA: TGCAGCGTCGCGGGACAGGGCCTTTTGAGTACAGATACGCAGTATTTT
V gene: TRBV11-2; J gene: TRBJ2-3; clone size: -; D gene: TRBD2; CDR3 protein: CASSFSGRDTDTQYF; CDR3 DNA: TGTGCCAGCAGCTTTAGCGGGAGAGACACAGATACGCAGTATTTT
V gene: TRBV5-1; J gene: TRBJ2-5; clone size: -; D gene: -; CDR3 protein: CASSLLRSTQETQYF; CDR3 DNA: TGCGCCAGCAGCTTATTGAGGTCGACCCAAGAGACCCAGTACTTC
V gene: TRBV10-3; J gene: TRBJ2-5; clone size: -; D gene: TRBD2; CDR3 protein: CATSPTSGMSETQYF; CDR3 DNA: TGTGCCACCAGTCCAACTAGCGGGATGTCAGAGACCCAGTACTTC
V gene: TRBV5-6; J gene: TRBJ1-1; clone size: -; D gene: -; CDR3 protein: CASSLKVAGAFF; CDR3 DNA: TGTGCCAGCAGCTTGAAGGTCGCGGGAGCTTTCTTT
V gene: TRBV7-2; J gene: TRBJ2-3; clone size: few; D gene: -; CDR3 protein: CASSLNSDTQYF; CDR3 DNA: TGTGCCAGCAGCCTGAACTCAGATACGCAGTATTTT
V gene: TRBV29-1; J gene: TRBJ2-7; clone size: -; D gene: -; CDR3 protein: CSVVQVLTYEQYF; CDR3 DNA: TGCAGCGTTGTGCAGGTCCTAACCTACGAGCAGTACTTC
V gene: TRBV28; J gene: TRBJ1-1; clone size: -; D gene: -; CDR3 protein: CASIASTGGGNTEAFF; CDR3 DNA: TGTGCCAGCATAGCTTCCACGGGGGGAGGGAACACTGAAGCTTTCTTT
V gene: TRBV20-1; J gene: TRBJ2-3; clone size: once; D gene: TRBD2; CDR3 protein: CSASLEGLAGAVDTDTQYF; CDR3 DNA: TGCAGTGCTAGTCTGGAGGGACTAGCGGGGGCGGTCGACACAGATACGCAGTATTTT
V gene: TRBV18; J gene: TRBJ2-5; clone size: -; D gene: TRBD2; CDR3 protein: CASSPQGGETQYF; CDR3 DNA: TGTGCCAGCTCACCACAGGGAGGGGAGACCCAGTACTTC
V gene: TRBV10-3; J gene: TRBJ2-1; clone size: once; D gene: -; CDR3 protein: CAISETGLQEQFF; CDR3 DNA: TGTGCCATCAGTGAGACAGGGTTGCAAGAGCAGTTCTTC
V gene: TRBV4-3; J gene: TRBJ2-2; clone size: once; D gene: TRBD2; CDR3 protein: CASSQIAGYTGELFF; CDR3 DNA: TGCGCCAGCAGCCAGATAGCGGGATACACCGGGGAGCTGTTTTTT
V gene: TRBV5-8; J gene: TRBJ2-7; clone size: -; D gene: TRBD1; CDR3 protein: CASSLTGEREQYF; CDR3 DNA: TGTGCCAGCAGCTTAACAGGGGAGCGAGAGCAGTACTTC
V gene: TRBV5-1; J gene: TRBJ2-6; clone size: once; D gene: -; CDR3 protein: CASSLMSGGTGANVLTF; CDR3 DNA: TGCGCCAGCAGCTTGATGTCCGGGGGTACTGGGGCCAACGTCCTGACTTTC
V gene: TRBV18; J gene: TRBJ1-2; clone size: -; D gene: -; CDR3 protein: CASSPPQGNYGYTF; CDR3 DNA: TGTGCCAGCTCACCACCGCAGGGGAACTATGGCTACACCTTC
V gene: TRBV2; J gene: TRBJ2-3; clone size: -; D gene: TRBD2; CDR3 protein: CASSEVAGGPVDTQYF; CDR3 DNA: TGTGCCAGCAGTGAGGTGGCGGGAGGGCCCGTAGATACGCAGTATTTT
V gene: TRBV5-4; J gene: TRBJ2-1; clone size: -; D gene: TRBD2; CDR3 protein: CASSPGGTRNNEQFF; CDR3 DNA: TGTGCCAGCAGCCCGGGAGGGACTAGAAACAATGAGCAGTTCTTC
V gene: TRBV10-3; J gene: TRBJ2-3; clone size: few; D gene: -; CDR3 protein: CAISNLLVRGTTDTQYF; CDR3 DNA: TGTGCCATCAGTAACCTCCTCGTTCGGGGGACCACAGATACGCAGTATTTT
V gene: TRBV5-4; J gene: TRBJ2-7; clone size: few; D gene: TRBD1; CDR3 protein: CASIDFGQGAREQYF; CDR3 DNA: TGTGCCAGCATCGATTTCGGACAGGGGGCGCGTGAGCAGTACTTC